This T cell receptor beta chain was documented in a study of T cell clones after liver transplantation. Across the study: Samples came from ITN030ST, which attempted immunosuppression withdrawal within 2 years of liver transplantation. TCRbeta sequencing after a pre-transplant mixed lymphocyte reaction identified graft-donor-reactive clones, later tracked in post-transplant blood. At least one year of complete immunosuppression withdrawal without enzymes over twice normal defined tolerance.

With respect to this clone: Its antigen is not known.

Profiled with immunoSEQ multiplex PCR; TCRdb holds only in-frame clones, not every one. The data contain tens of thousands of clones, 75% to 90% of them singletons. The CDR3 sequence is 15 residues long. The V gene's germline CDR1 is MDHEN and CDR2 SYDVKM. Trimming stripped 1 base from V and 7 bases from J, with 14 bases between. Study results and caveats: A larger donor-reactive than third-party decline suggested partial antigen-specific deletion.

The chain recombines TRBV28 with TRBJ2-1; unclear D gene. The clonotype was recovered from a human patient who received a liver transplant. Among the T cells, some may be from the graft donor. This sample comprised CD4+ T cells from blood, obtained at the 22-month timepoint. CDR3 DNA: TGTGCCAGCAGTTTATCTCTAGGTTCTGTTAATGAGCAGTTCTTC. It is translated as CASSLSLGSVNEQFF.